The entry below gives a single TCR beta chain sequence along with its context. Its antigen is currently unknown. The method was immunoSEQ multiplex PCR; TCRdb's version includes in-frame clones alone and lacks a portion of them. The sample has about 80,000 clones, roughly 90% seen once; the top ten hold around 7%. The sample is drawn from a study of identifying expanded T cells in peripheral blood. Healthy donors had no documented immune events, such as infections, while sampled. Points from the study as a whole: Approximately two-week clone count variance significantly increased as total template count grew. Technical replicates showed roughly 1.2 changed clones; two weeks about 16.4; four weeks 19.

CDR1 SGHDT and CDR2 YYEEEE come from the germline V gene. The V and J ends lost 2 bases and 4 bases, in that order; junction bases with no gene match: 8. This CDR3 contains 15 residues. The sequence was obtained from a person aged 18-69 years in good health. Sample: blood. This chain uses TRBV5-6 with TRBJ1-1, with TRBD1 matching over 7 bases. CDR3 protein: CASSFIRGLGTEAFF. The DNA of the CDR3 is TGTGCCAGCAGCTTCATCAGGGGGTTAGGCACTGAAGCTTTCTTT. The full variable domain, with the rest looked up from reference TRBV5-6 and TRBJ1-1, is DAGVTQSPTHLIKTRGQQVTLRCSPKSGHDTVSWYQQALGQGPQFIFQYYEEEERQRGNFPDRFSGHQFPNYSSELNVNALLLGDSALYLCASSFIRGLGTEAFFGQGTRLTVV.